A single sample gave rise to the 5 T cell receptor beta chains below, sequenced in a study of CXCR3-negative and CXCR3-positive naive CD8 T cells. Study-wide points: Hydrophobicity was higher for TRB CDR3s found in CXCR3-positive naive cells than in CXCR3-negative naive cells.

For these receptors, no antigen is known. Researchers prepared the TRB cDNA libraries using 5' RACE with UMI labels. Reprocessing the 5' RACE reads, TCRdb reports a single entry for every CDR3 protein and omits DNA. The sample spans 150,000 to 160,000 distinct CDR3 sequences; the ten largest clones claim 0.49%. The sequencing input was naive CXCR3+ CD8+ T cells from blood. Regarding subset: CD45RO-CCR7+CD27+CD95- naive CD8+ T cells expressing CXCR3 (TNR3+). The receptors stem from a human donor in good health. Some clones in this sample may be carry-over from other donors' samples.

V gene TRBV4-1 combines with J gene TRBJ2-7; the D gene TCRdb calls, TRBD1, cannot be checked with no DNA. The CDR3 is 15 residues long. Germline V lookup: CDR1 MGHRA, CDR2 YSYEKL. The chain's CDR3 is CASSQALSGDYEQYF.

This sequence joins TRBV12-3 or TRBV12-4 and TRBJ1-2; the D gene TCRdb calls, TRBD1, cannot be checked with no DNA. The CDR3 is 12 amino acids. The CDR3: CASSGDRHGYTF.

The rearrangement joins TRBV4-1 to TRBJ2-1; TCRdb proposes TRBD2, but this gene call is untestable without DNA. The germline V gene has CDR1 MGHRA and CDR2 YSYEKL. CDR3 length: 13 amino acids. This CDR3 reads CASSQGFWEEQFF.

The V gene is TRBV9, the J gene TRBJ1-2; TCRdb selects TRBD1, and the lack of DNA leaves this call unchecked. Germline lookup yields CDR1 SGDLS and CDR2 YYNGEE. The CDR3 sequence is 15 residues long. The CDR3 reads CASSVGTGTVYGYTF.

The chain recombines TRBV6-2 or TRBV6-3 with TRBJ2-7. The CDR3 is 11 residues long. The germline V gene has CDR1 MNHEY and CDR2 SVGEGT. CDR3 in amino acids: CASSYNNEQYF.